Reported below is one TCR beta chain. Its antigen is unknown. The V end was cut by 2 bases, the J end by 3 bases, with 8 bases between. CDR3 length: 14 amino acids. Germline lookup yields CDR1 MNHEY and CDR2 SVGAGI. Here immunoSEQ multiplex PCR was the method, and the copy in TCRdb shows in-frame clones only, minus some. Among 20,000 or so clones listed, approximately 80% were seen once. The data were taken from a study of OX40 agonist ivuxolimab in advanced cancers. As for the study in general: From about 20 to 79 years was the age range, with a mean of around 57 years, and about 78% were male.

Whole-study findings and limits: More expanded clones were seen, on average, in CD8+ T cells than in CD4+.

The sequence was obtained from an adult with an advanced solid tumor such as melanoma, head and neck, liver or kidney cancer. The chain employs TRBV6-5 and TRBJ1-5, with D possibly TRBD1 on 5 matching bases. This specimen was CD4+ or CD8+ T cells sorted from blood, taken in a trial of the OX40 agonist ivuxolimab. CDR3 in amino acids: CASSYQGANQPQHF. The CDR3 nucleotides read TGTGCCAGCAGTTACCAGGGCGCCAATCAGCCCCAGCATTTT.